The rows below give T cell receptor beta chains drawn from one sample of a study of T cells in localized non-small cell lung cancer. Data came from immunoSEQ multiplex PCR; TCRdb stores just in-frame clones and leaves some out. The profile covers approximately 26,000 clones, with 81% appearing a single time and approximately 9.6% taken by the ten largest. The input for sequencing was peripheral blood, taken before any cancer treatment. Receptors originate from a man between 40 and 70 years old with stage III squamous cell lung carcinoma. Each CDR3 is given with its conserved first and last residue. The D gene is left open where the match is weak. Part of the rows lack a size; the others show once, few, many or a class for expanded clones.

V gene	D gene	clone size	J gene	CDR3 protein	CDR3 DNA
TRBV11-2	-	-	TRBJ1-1	CASSFAPWGGSNTEAFF	TGTGCCAGCAGCTTCGCCCCTTGGGGGGGGTCGAACACTGAAGCTTTCTTT
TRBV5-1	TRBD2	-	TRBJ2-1	CASSQTSVYNEQFF	TGCGCCAGCAGTCAGACTAGCGTTTACAATGAGCAGTTCTTC
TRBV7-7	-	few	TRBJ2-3	CASSNGQSTDTQYF	TGTGCTAGCAGCAATGGACAGAGCACAGATACGCAGTATTTT
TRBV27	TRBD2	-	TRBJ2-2	CASSSGGGLFGGELFF	TGTGCCAGCAGCTCGGGAGGGGGGCTGTTTGGCGGGGAGCTGTTTTTT
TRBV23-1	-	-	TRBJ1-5	CASSQSYRSGLNQPQHF	TGCGCCAGCAGTCAATCGTACCGGTCCGGGCTAAATCAGCCCCAGCATTTT
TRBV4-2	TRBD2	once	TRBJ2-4	CASSLSGTSGGAKSKNIQYF	TGTGCCAGCAGCCTTTCCGGGACTAGCGGGGGGGCCAAATCCAAAAACATTCAGTACTTC
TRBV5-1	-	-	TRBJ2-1	CASSLDRPRGNEQFF	TGCGCCAGCAGCTTAGACAGGCCCCGAGGGAATGAGCAGTTCTTC
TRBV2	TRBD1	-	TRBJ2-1	CASRTLGQNNEQFF	TGTGCCAGCAGGACCCTGGGACAGAACAATGAGCAGTTCTTC
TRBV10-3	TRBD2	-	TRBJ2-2	CAISDAGDTGELFF	TGTGCCATCAGTGATGCGGGAGATACCGGGGAGCTGTTTTTT
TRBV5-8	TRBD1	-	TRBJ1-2	CASSLSTGSAAYGYTF	TGTGCCAGCAGCCTTTCGACAGGGTCGGCGGCCTATGGCTACACCTTC
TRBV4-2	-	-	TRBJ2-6	CASSPDSSSGANVLTF	TGTGCCAGCAGCCCAGACAGTTCCTCTGGGGCCAACGTCCTGACTTTC
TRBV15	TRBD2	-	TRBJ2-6	CATSRGWSGTSGAGANVLTF	TGTGCCACCAGCAGAGGGTGGAGCGGGACTAGCGGGGCCGGGGCCAACGTCCTGACTTTC
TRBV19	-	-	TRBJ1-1	CATKLGPQNTEAFF	TGTGCCACAAAACTAGGACCGCAGAACACTGAAGCTTTCTTT
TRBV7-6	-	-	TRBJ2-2	CASSFRTGELFF	TGTGCCAGCAGCTTCCGCACCGGGGAGCTGTTTTTT
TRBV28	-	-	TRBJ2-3	CASSSEQPSTDTQYF	TGTGCCAGCAGTTCAGAGCAGCCTAGCACAGATACGCAGTATTTT
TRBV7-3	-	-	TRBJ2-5	CASSLSGGAQETQYF	TGTGCCAGCAGCTTAAGTGGGGGGGCCCAAGAGACCCAGTACTTC
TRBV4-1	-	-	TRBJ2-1	CASSDRTAYNEQFF	TGCGCCAGCAGCGACAGGACGGCCTACAATGAGCAGTTCTTC
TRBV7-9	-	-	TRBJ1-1	CASSRDTEAFF	TGTGCCAGCAGTCGGGACACTGAAGCTTTCTTT
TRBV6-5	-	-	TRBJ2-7	CASSYRQGISYEQYF	TGTGCCAGCAGTTACCGGCAGGGAATCTCCTACGAGCAGTACTTC
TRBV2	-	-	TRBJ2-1	CASTTYNEQFF	TGTGCCAGCACAACCTACAATGAGCAGTTCTTC
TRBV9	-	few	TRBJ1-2	CASSVRANYGYTF	TGTGCCAGCAGCGTTCGCGCTAACTATGGCTACACCTTC
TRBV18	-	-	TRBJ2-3	CASSSRSEDDTQYF	TGTGCCAGCTCATCGCGGTCCGAGGACGATACGCAGTATTTT
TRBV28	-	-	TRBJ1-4	CASSLLGRAATNEKLFF	TGTGCCAGCAGTTTATTAGGCAGGGCGGCAACTAATGAAAAACTGTTTTTT
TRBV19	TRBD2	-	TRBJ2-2	CATAPGLAGGHGELFF	TGTGCCACCGCGCCGGGACTAGCGGGGGGCCACGGGGAGCTGTTTTTT
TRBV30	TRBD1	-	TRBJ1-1	CAWDRATEAFF	TGTGCCTGGGACAGGGCCACTGAAGCTTTCTTT
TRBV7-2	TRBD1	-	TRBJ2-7	CAISTGDRYEQYF	TGTGCCATATCGACAGGGGATCGCTACGAGCAGTACTTC
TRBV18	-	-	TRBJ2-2	CASSPGGLDTGELFF	TGTGCCAGCTCACCCGGGGGCCTAGACACCGGGGAGCTGTTTTTT
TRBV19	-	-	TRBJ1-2	CASSIRRFFGYTF	TGTGCCAGTAGTATAAGGCGATTTTTTGGCTACACCTTC
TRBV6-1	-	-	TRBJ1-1	CASSEQGDYTEAFF	TGTGCCAGCAGTGAACAAGGCGACTACACTGAAGCTTTCTTT
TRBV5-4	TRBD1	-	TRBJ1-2	CASSYDGTGGRYTF	TGTGCCAGCAGCTACGACGGGACAGGGGGCCGCTACACCTTC
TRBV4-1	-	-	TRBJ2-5	CASSPPQQETQYF	TGCGCCAGCAGCCCACCCCAACAAGAGACCCAGTACTTC
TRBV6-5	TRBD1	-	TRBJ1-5	CASRQGVSNQPQHF	TGTGCCAGCAGGCAGGGGGTTAGCAATCAGCCCCAGCATTTT
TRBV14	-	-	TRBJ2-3	CASSHPRASPSTDTQYF	TGTGCCAGCAGCCACCCTAGGGCTAGCCCTAGCACAGATACGCAGTATTTT
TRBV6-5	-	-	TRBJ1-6	CATLRRASPLHF	TGTGCCACCCTCAGGAGGGCCTCACCCCTCCACTTT
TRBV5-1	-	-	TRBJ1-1	CASSSTKPGKTEAFF	TGCGCCAGCAGCTCCACTAAACCAGGGAAAACTGAAGCTTTCTTT
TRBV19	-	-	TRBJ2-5	CASSGTYTLQETQYF	TGTGCCAGTAGTGGGACCTATACCCTCCAAGAGACCCAGTACTTC
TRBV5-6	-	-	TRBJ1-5	CASSLGLQSDQPQHF	TGTGCCAGCAGCTTAGGGCTGCAGTCGGATCAGCCCCAGCATTTT
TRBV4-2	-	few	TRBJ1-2	CASSQETGFGYTF	TGTGCCAGCAGCCAAGAAACAGGGTTTGGCTACACCTTC
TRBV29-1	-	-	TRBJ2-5	CSVIRGRETQYF	TGCAGCGTTATAAGGGGAAGGGAGACCCAGTACTTC
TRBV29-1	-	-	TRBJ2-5	CSVEVPTGSRDF	TGCAGCGTTGAAGTTCCGACCGGGTCGCGGGACTTC
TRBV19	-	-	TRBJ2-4	CASSSNLAKNIQYF	TGTGCCAGTAGTTCCAATTTAGCCAAAAACATTCAGTACTTC
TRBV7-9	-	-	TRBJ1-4	CASSYALQGGNEKLFF	TGTGCCAGCAGCTACGCCTTACAGGGTGGAAATGAAAAACTGTTTTTT
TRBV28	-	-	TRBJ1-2	CASSLPQANYGYTF	TGTGCCAGCAGTTTACCACAGGCTAACTATGGCTACACCTTC
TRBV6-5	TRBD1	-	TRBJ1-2	CASTSGQGSIYGYTF	TGTGCCAGCACCTCGGGACAGGGATCCATCTATGGCTACACCTTC
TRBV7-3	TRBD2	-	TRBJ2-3	CASSGGLVGTQYF	TGTGCCAGCAGCGGAGGACTAGTCGGTACGCAGTATTTT
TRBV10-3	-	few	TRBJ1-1	CASTQGNTEAFF	TGTGCCTCTACCCAGGGGAACACTGAAGCTTTCTTT
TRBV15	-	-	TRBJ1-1	CATSRERGWRTTEAFF	TGTGCCACCAGCAGAGAGAGGGGTTGGAGAACAACTGAAGCTTTCTTT
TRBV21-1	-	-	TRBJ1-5	CASSKGGFHQPQHF	TGTGCCAGCAGCAAGGGGGGGTTCCATCAGCCCCAGCATTTT
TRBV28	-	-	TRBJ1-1	CASRPRRAEAFF	TGTGCCAGCAGGCCGAGGCGAGCTGAAGCTTTCTTT
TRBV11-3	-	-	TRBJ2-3	CASSFGGIGTDTQYF	TGTGCCAGCAGCTTCGGCGGGATCGGCACAGATACGCAGTATTTT
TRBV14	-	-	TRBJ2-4	CASSRPGVDIQYF	TGTGCCAGCAGCCGTCCCGGGGTCGACATTCAGTACTTC
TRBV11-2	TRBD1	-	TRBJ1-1	CASSSPGGTNTEAFF	TGTGCCAGCAGCTCGCCAGGGGGGACGAACACTGAAGCTTTCTTT
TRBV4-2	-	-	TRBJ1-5	CASSQERDSQHF	TGTGCCAGCAGCCAAGAGCGGGATTCCCAGCATTTT
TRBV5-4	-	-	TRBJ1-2	CASSLGGADYGYTF	TGTGCCAGCAGCTTGGGGGGCGCGGACTATGGCTACACCTTC
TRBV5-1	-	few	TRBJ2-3	CASSLDGRGDTQYF	TGCGCCAGCAGCTTGGACGGGAGAGGGGATACGCAGTATTTT
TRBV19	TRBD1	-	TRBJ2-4	CASSILDRERDKNIQYF	TGTGCCAGTAGTATCTTGGACAGGGAAAGAGACAAAAACATTCAGTACTTC
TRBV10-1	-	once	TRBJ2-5	CASSEGTLQETQYF	TGCGCCAGCAGTGAGGGGACACTGCAAGAGACCCAGTACTTC